This T cell receptor beta chain was retrieved from a study of T cell responses to AZD1222 COVID-19 vaccine. CDR3 length: 16 amino acids. V gave up 0 bases and J gave up 0 bases, with 10 bases separating them. Germline-derived CDR1 and CDR2 are SGDLS and YYNGEE. Assay: immunoSEQ multiplex PCR; the TCRdb copy retains only in-frame clones and omits some. The data contain some 120,000 clones, roughly 94% of them seen just once; the ten biggest clones take up around 6.6%. The source was peripheral blood, collected on day 0 of AZD1222 vaccination. This clonotype was obtained from an adult in good health. V gene TRBV9 combines with J gene TRBJ2-1; tentatively, D is TRBD2 (5 bases). In DNA, the CDR3 is TGTGCCAGCAGCGTAGTGGACTCTAGCTCCTACAATGAGCAGTTCTTC. Protein sequence: CASSVVDSSSYNEQFF. The entire variable domain, with the rest obtained from reference TRBV9 and TRBJ2-1, is as follows: DSGVTQTPKHLITATGQRVTLRCSPRSGDLSVYWYQQSLDQGLQFLIQYYNGEERAKGNILERFSAQQFPDLHSELNLSSLELGDSALYFCASSVVDSSSYNEQFFGPGTRLTVL.